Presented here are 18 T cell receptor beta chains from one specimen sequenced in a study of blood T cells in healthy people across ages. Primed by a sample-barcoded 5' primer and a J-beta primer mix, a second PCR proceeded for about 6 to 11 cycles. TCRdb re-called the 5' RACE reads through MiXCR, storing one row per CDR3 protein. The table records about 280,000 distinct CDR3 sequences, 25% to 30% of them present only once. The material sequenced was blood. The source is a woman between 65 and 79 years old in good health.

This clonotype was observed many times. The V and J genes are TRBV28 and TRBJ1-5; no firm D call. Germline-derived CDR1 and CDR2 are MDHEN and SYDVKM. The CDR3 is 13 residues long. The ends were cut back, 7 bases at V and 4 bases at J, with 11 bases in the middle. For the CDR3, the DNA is TGTGCCAGCAACAATGGGTGGAATCAGCCCCAGCATTTT. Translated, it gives CASNNGWNQPQHF.

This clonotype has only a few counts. The DNA for the CDR3 is TGTGCCAGCAGTTACTCCAGCAGCACAGATACGCAGTATTTT. It codes for CASSYSSSTDTQYF. The chain has TRBV6-5 and TRBJ2-3, with D unresolved. CDR3 length: 14 amino acids. The germline gives CDR1 MNHEY, CDR2 SVGAGI. V was cut by 0 bases and J by 0 bases, with 4 bases left in between.

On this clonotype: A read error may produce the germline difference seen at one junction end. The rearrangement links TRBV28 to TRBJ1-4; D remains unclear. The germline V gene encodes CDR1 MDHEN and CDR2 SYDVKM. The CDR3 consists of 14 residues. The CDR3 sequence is CTSSLESGGQKLFF. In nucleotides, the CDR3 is TGTACCAGCAGTTTGGAGTCAGGCGGCCAAAAACTGTTTTTT.

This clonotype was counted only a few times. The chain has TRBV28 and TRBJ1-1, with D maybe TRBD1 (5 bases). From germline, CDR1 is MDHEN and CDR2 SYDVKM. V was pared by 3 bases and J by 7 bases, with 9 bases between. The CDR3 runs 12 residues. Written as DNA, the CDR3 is TGTGCCAGCAGTTTGAGGGGTGGTGAAGCTTTCTTT. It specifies CASSLRGGEAFF. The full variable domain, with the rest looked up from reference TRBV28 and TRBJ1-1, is DVKVTQSSRYLVKRTGEKVFLECVQDMDHENMFWYRQDPGLGLRLIYFSYDVKMKEKGDIPEGYSVSREKKERFSLILESASTNQTSMYLCASSLRGGEAFFGQGTRLTVV.

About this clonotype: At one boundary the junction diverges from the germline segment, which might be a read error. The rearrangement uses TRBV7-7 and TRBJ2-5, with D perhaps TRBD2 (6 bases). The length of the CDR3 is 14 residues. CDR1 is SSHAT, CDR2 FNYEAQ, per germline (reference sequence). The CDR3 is CASSVRPGGETQYF. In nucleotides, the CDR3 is TGTGCTAGCAGCGTCAGGCCTGGAGGGGAGACCCAGTACTTC. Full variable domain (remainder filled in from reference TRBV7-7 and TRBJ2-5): GAGVSQSPRYKVTKRGQDVTLRCDPISSHATLYWYQQALGQGPEFLTYFNYEAQPDKSGLPSDRFSAERPEGSISTLTIQRTEQRDSAMYRCASSVRPGGETQYFGPGTRLLVL.

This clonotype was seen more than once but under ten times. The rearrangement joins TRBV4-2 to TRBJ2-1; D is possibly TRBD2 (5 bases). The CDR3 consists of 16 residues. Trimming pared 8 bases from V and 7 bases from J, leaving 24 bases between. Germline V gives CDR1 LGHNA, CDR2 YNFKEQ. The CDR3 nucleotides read TGTGCCAGCGGGATAGCGAGAGGCCCCGCGGAGAATGAGCAGTTCTTC. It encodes CASGIARGPAENEQFF.

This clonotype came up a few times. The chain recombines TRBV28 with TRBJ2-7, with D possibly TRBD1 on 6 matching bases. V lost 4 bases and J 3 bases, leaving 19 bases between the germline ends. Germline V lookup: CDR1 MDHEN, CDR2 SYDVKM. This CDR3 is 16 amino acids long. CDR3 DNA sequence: TGTGCCAGCAGTTCGACCCAGACAGGAACCTACTACGAGCAGTACTTC. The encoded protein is CASSSTQTGTYYEQYF.

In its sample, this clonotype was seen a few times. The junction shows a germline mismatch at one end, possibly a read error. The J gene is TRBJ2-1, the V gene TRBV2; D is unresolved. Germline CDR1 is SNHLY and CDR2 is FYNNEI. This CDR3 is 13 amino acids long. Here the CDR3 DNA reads TGTGCCAGCAAAGTAGACTCCAACAATGAGCAGTTCTTC. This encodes CASKVDSNNEQFF.

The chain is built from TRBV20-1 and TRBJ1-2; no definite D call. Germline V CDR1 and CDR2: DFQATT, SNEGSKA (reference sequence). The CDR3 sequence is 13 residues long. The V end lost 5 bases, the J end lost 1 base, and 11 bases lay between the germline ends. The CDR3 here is CSAGIEGNYGYTF. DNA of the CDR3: TGCAGTGCTGGGATTGAGGGTAACTATGGCTACACCTTC.

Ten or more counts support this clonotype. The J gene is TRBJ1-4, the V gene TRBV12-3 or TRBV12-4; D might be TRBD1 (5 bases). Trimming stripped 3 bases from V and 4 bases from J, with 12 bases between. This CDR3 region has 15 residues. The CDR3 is CASSLFRDHNEKLFF. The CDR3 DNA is TGTGCCAGCAGTTTGTTCAGGGACCATAATGAAAAACTGTTTTTT.

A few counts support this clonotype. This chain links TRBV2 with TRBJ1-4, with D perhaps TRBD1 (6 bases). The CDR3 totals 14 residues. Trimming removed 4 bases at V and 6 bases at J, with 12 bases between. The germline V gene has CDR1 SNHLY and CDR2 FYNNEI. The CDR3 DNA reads TGTGCCAGCAGTGTAGGGACAAGGGATGAAAAACTGTTTTTT. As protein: CASSVGTRDEKLFF.

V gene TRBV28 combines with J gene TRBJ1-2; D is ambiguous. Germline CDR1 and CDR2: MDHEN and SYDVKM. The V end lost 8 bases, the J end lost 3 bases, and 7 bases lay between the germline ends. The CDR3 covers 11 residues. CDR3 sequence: CASDWDYGYTF. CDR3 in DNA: TGTGCCAGCGACTGGGACTATGGCTACACCTTC.

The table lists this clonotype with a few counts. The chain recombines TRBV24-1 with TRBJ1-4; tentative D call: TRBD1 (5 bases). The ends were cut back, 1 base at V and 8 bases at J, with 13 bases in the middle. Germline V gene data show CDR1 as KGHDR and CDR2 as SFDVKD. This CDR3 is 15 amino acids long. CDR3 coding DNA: TGTGCCACCAGTGATTTCTCCGGGGACCGGGAAAAACTGTTTTTT. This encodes CATSDFSGDREKLFF.

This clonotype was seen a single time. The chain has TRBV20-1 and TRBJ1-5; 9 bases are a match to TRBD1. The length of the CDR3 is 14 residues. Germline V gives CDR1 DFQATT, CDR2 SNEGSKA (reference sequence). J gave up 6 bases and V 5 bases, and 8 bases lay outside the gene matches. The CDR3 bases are TGCAGTGCTCCACCAGGGACAGGGATTCAGCCCCAGCATTTT. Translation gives CSAPPGTGIQPQHF.

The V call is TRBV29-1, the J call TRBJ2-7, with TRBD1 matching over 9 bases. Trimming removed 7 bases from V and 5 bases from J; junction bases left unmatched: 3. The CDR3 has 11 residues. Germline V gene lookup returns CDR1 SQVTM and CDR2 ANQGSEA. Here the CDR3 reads CSGRDRDEQYF. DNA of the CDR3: TGCAGCGGCAGGGACAGGGACGAGCAGTACTTC.

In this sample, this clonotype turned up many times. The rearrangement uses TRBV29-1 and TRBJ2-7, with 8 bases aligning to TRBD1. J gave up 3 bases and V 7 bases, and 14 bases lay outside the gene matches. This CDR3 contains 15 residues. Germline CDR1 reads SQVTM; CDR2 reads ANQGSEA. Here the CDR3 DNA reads TGCAGCGGCAAAACTCCGATCGGACAGGGCTACGAGCAGTACTTC. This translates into CSGKTPIGQGYEQYF.

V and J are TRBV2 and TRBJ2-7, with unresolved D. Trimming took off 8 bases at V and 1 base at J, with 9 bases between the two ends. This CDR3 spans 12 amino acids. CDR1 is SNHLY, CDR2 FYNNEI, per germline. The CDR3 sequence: CASVKGSYEQYF. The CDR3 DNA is TGTGCCAGCGTGAAGGGTTCCTACGAGCAGTACTTC.

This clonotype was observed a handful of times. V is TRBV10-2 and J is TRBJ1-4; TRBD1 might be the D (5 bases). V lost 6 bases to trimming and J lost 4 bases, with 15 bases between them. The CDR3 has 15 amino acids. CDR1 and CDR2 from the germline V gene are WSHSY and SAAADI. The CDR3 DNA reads TGCGCCAGCAGCCTCGGGGGGGGAATTAATGAAAAACTGTTTTTT. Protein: CASSLGGGINEKLFF.